Presented here are 14 T cell receptor beta chains from one specimen sequenced in a study of Ad26.COV2.S vaccination and SARS-CoV-2 variants. Treatment indicated: 19 received Ad26.COV2.S at low or high dose, single or two shots; roughly 5 received placebo; per-sample allocation not given. The samples date from day 63 after the first vaccine or placebo injection. Method: immunoSEQ multiplex PCR; TCRdb's copy keeps in-frame clones and lacks some. Here the sample spans roughly 700,000 clones, around 92% being singletons. Sequenced material: peripheral blood, taken in a trial of Ad26.COV2.S vaccine versus placebo. All receptors derive from a person between 18 and 65 years old who received the Ad26.COV2.S COVID-19 vaccine or a placebo.

The chain employs TRBV11-3 and TRBJ2-1; possibly TRBD2 for D (6 bases). Germline CDR1 SGHNT, CDR2 YENEEA. The length of the CDR3 is 17 residues. Trimming removed 2 bases from V and 1 base from J, with 15 bases in between. Here the CDR3 reads CASSLSGRGGSYNEQFF. The CDR3 DNA is TGTGCCAGCAGCTTATCTGGGCGGGGCGGTTCCTACAATGAGCAGTTCTTC. Full variable domain (remainder filled in from reference TRBV11-3 and TRBJ2-1): EAGVVQSPRYKIIEKKQPVAFWCNPISGHNTLYWYLQNLGQGPELLIRYENEEAVDDSQLPKDRFSAERLKGVDSTLKIQPAELGDSAVYLCASSLSGRGGSYNEQFFGPGTRLTVL.

This chain joins TRBV3-1 (or the pseudogene TRBV3-2) and TRBJ2-1; maybe TRBD2 (6 bases). V lost 3 bases to trimming and J lost 4 bases, with 10 bases between them. The CDR3 contains 14 residues. CDR1 and CDR2 from the germline V gene are LGHDT and YNNKEL (reference sequence). The DNA for the CDR3 is TGTGCCAGCAGCCAGAATAGCGGTTACAATGAGCAGTTCTTC. Its protein is CASSQNSGYNEQFF.

The count of this clone is one. The chain uses TRBV3-1 (or the pseudogene TRBV3-2) and TRBJ2-7, with D perhaps matching TRBD2 (5 bases). Germline V gene lookup returns CDR1 LGHDT and CDR2 YNNKEL (reference sequence). V lost 4 bases, J lost 2 bases, and 12 bases lay in between. The CDR3 runs to 14 residues. CDR3 DNA: TGTGCCAGCAGCCTAATGGACGGGGCCTACGAGCAGTACTTC. This codes for CASSLMDGAYEQYF.

This clone has a handful of counts. CDR3 DNA: TGTGCCAGCAGCTTAAGAGGGGACCCTAATGAAAAACTGTTTTTT. It yields the protein CASSLRGDPNEKLFF. The chain joins TRBV7-3 to TRBJ1-4, with D perhaps matching TRBD1 (5 bases). Germline CDR1 and CDR2: SGHTA and FQGTGA. The CDR3 extends over 15 amino acids. Trimming took off 1 base at V and 3 bases at J, with 9 bases between the two ends.

This chain uses TRBV29-1 with TRBJ1-1; D gene uncertain. CDR3 length: 11 amino acids. Trimming stripped 5 bases from V and 0 bases from J, with 4 bases between. Germline V gives CDR1 SQVTM, CDR2 ANQGSEA. Here the CDR3 reads CSVPLNTEAFF. The CDR3 DNA is TGCAGCGTTCCCCTGAACACTGAAGCTTTCTTT.

The chain employs TRBV27 and TRBJ1-1; TRBD1 matches 8 bases. This CDR3 is 14 amino acids long. With V trimmed by 5 bases and J by 4 bases, 6 bases remained unmatched. CDR1 and CDR2 (germline): MNHEY, SMNVEV (reference sequence). The CDR3 loop reads CASSKDRVSTEAFF. The CDR3 DNA reads TGTGCCAGCAGTAAGGACAGGGTGAGCACTGAAGCTTTCTTT.

The CDR3 loop reads CAWSEGWGYGYTF. The CDR3 DNA follows: TGTGCCTGGAGCGAGGGTTGGGGCTATGGCTACACCTTC. The chain joins TRBV30 to TRBJ1-2, with D unresolved. Germline assignment: CDR1 GTSNPN and CDR2 SVGIG (reference sequence). The CDR3 loop spans 13 amino acids. V dropped 3 bases and J dropped 4 bases, with 12 bases sitting between them.

The chain links TRBV7-6 to TRBJ1-5; D is ambiguous. Trimming left V 0 bases short and J 1 base short, with 7 bases between. CDR3 length: 15 residues. Germline V gives CDR1 SGHVS, CDR2 FNYEAQ. CDR3 loop: CASSLAASSNQPQHF. The DNA for the CDR3 is TGTGCCAGCAGCTTAGCGGCCTCAAGCAATCAGCCCCAGCATTTT.

The chain combines TRBV7-9 with TRBJ2-3; D gene uncertain. Per germline, CDR1 SEHNR and CDR2 FQNEAQ (reference sequence). V was trimmed by 7 bases and J by 4 bases, leaving 9 bases between them. There are 12 residues in the CDR3. CDR3 protein: CASNEQADTQYF. CDR3 coding DNA: TGTGCCAGCAACGAGCAGGCAGATACGCAGTATTTT.

The V call is TRBV10-3, the J call TRBJ2-1; 8 bases fit TRBD2. J lost 9 bases, V lost 4 bases, and 8 bases had no gene match. Germline assignment: CDR1 ENHRY and CDR2 SYGVKD. The length of the CDR3 is 14 residues. CDR3 nucleotides: TGTGCCATCAGTGGGGGTAGCGGGGCTATTGAGCAGTTCTTC. Translating gives CAISGGSGAIEQFF.

This clone was seen a single time. V gene TRBV5-1 combines with J gene TRBJ1-6; the D gene is possibly TRBD1 (5 bases). The V gene's germline CDR1 is SGHRS and CDR2 YFSETQ. V lost 0 bases and J lost 10, with 14 bases in between. This CDR3 is 15 amino acids long. The CDR3 region is CASSLGQGLGSPLHF. CDR3 DNA: TGCGCCAGCAGCTTGGGTCAGGGTCTAGGATCACCCCTCCACTTT.

The gene calls are TRBV4-1 and TRBJ2-7; 8 nucleotides line up with TRBD1. The CDR3 totals 15 residues. V lost 3 bases and J lost 2; bases outside the gene matches: 6. Per the germline V gene, CDR1 is MGHRA and CDR2 is YSYEKL. DNA of the CDR3: TGCGCCAGCAGCCATGTGGACAGGGAAACCTACGAGCAGTACTTC. Encoded protein: CASSHVDRETYEQYF.

The chain has TRBV24-1 and TRBJ2-1, with 7 nucleotides matching TRBD1. CDR3 size: 16 residues. CDR1 is KGHDR and CDR2 is SFDVKD in the germline V gene. V lost 3 bases, J lost 1 base, and 5 bases stayed unmatched. CDR3 residues: CATSDAGGPSYNEQFF. CDR3 DNA sequence: TGTGCCACCAGTGATGCAGGGGGTCCGTCCTACAATGAGCAGTTCTTC.

With respect to this clone: The same CDR3 is also encoded by other DNA sequences in this sample. This chain links TRBV2 with TRBJ1-1; no reliable D call. The V and J ends lost 6 bases and 10 bases respectively, with 3 bases between them. CDR1 is SNHLY, CDR2 FYNNEI, per germline. CDR3 length: 8 residues. The CDR3 bases are TGTGCCAGCAGCGGAGCTTTCTTT. Translation: CASSGAFF.